These T cell receptor beta chains were read from a single sample in a study of cytomegalovirus exposure and HLA in healthy donors. The assay was immunoSEQ multiplex PCR, and TCRdb's table has in-frame clones only and misses some. The sample comprises about 140,000 clones, about 90% of which are singletons, and almost 8% rests with the top ten. The sequencing input was PBMCs. These receptors all stem from a woman younger than 30 in good health and CMV-seropositive. CDR3s include the opening cysteine and the closing phenylalanine or tryptophan. A D gene is named only where the DNA matches it firmly. Expanded clones are given a class, and other clones once, few, many or no size at all.

clone_size: NA
d_call: TRBD1
j_call: TRBJ2-7
v_call: TRBV27
cdr3_aa: CATRGAGQGAFEQYF
cdr3_nt: TGTGCCACAAGGGGGGCGGGACAGGGGGCTTTCGAGCAGTACTTC

clone_size: NA
d_call: NA
j_call: TRBJ1-2
v_call: TRBV27
cdr3_aa: CASSFSPGYYGYTF
cdr3_nt: TGTGCCAGCAGTTTTTCCCCAGGATACTATGGCTACACCTTC

clone_size: NA
d_call: NA
j_call: TRBJ2-7
v_call: TRBV11-3
cdr3_aa: CASSFGTPNTYEQYF
cdr3_nt: TGTGCCAGCAGCTTCGGGACACCTAACACCTACGAGCAGTACTTC

clone_size: NA
d_call: TRBD1
j_call: TRBJ1-5
v_call: TRBV2
cdr3_aa: CASSLDRARQPQHF
cdr3_nt: TGTGCCAGCAGTCTAGACAGGGCCCGCCAGCCCCAGCATTTT

clone_size: NA
d_call: NA
j_call: TRBJ1-2
v_call: TRBV5-1
cdr3_aa: CASSLGEAQGLGYTF
cdr3_nt: TGCGCCAGCAGCTTGGGAGAGGCTCAGGGTCTAGGCTACACCTTC

clone_size: NA
d_call: NA
j_call: TRBJ2-1
v_call: TRBV10-3
cdr3_aa: CAISGERANEQFF
cdr3_nt: TGTGCCATCAGTGGTGAACGAGCCAATGAGCAGTTCTTC

clone_size: NA
d_call: NA
j_call: TRBJ2-1
v_call: TRBV7-3
cdr3_aa: CASSLFRGDNEQFF
cdr3_nt: TGTGCCAGCAGCTTATTCAGGGGGGACAATGAGCAGTTCTTC

clone_size: NA
d_call: NA
j_call: TRBJ1-5
v_call: TRBV19
cdr3_aa: CASRTQRNQPQHF
cdr3_nt: TGTGCCAGTAGGACACAAAGAAATCAGCCCCAGCATTTT

clone_size: NA
d_call: NA
j_call: TRBJ1-4
v_call: TRBV28
cdr3_aa: CASSRARVREKLFF
cdr3_nt: TGTGCCAGCAGCAGGGCCAGGGTTAGGGAAAAACTGTTTTTT

clone_size: NA
d_call: TRBD2
j_call: TRBJ2-1
v_call: TRBV4-1
cdr3_aa: CASSLFASGAYNEQFF
cdr3_nt: TGCGCCAGCAGCCTCTTTGCTAGCGGGGCCTACAATGAGCAGTTCTTC

clone_size: NA
d_call: NA
j_call: TRBJ2-2
v_call: TRBV27
cdr3_aa: CASSFSVITGELFF
cdr3_nt: TGTGCCAGCAGTTTTTCGGTGATCACCGGGGAGCTGTTTTTT

clone_size: few
d_call: NA
j_call: TRBJ1-1
v_call: TRBV30
cdr3_aa: CAWSTPAPEAFF
cdr3_nt: TGTGCCTGGAGTACCCCGGCCCCGGAGGCTTTCTTT

clone_size: NA
d_call: NA
j_call: TRBJ2-5
v_call: TRBV5-4
cdr3_aa: CASSSRTVKEETQYF
cdr3_nt: TGTGCCAGCAGCTCGAGAACAGTTAAGGAAGAGACCCAGTACTTC

clone_size: NA
d_call: TRBD1
j_call: TRBJ1-6
v_call: TRBV5-4
cdr3_aa: CASSPGTDYNSPLHF
cdr3_nt: TGTGCCAGCAGCCCCGGGACAGATTATAATTCACCCCTCCACTTT

clone_size: NA
d_call: TRBD2
j_call: TRBJ2-7
v_call: TRBV28
cdr3_aa: CASPPAGLAGGTYEQYF
cdr3_nt: TGTGCCAGCCCCCCGGCAGGACTAGCGGGAGGTACCTACGAGCAGTACTTC